These 19 T cell receptor beta chains share one sample of origin, sequenced in a study of cytomegalovirus exposure and HLA in healthy donors. PCR was performed using 60 Vbeta and 13 Jbeta primers. This table comes from immunoSEQ multiplex PCR, and its TCRdb copy is limited to in-frame clones, with some not included. The sample has roughly 120,000 clones; 75% to 85% are singletons. Sequencing was performed on PBMCs. All receptors derive from a man in his thirties or forties in good health and CMV-seronegative.

V and J are TRBV6-1 and TRBJ2-1, with TRBD2 identical over 9 bases. CDR1 is MNHNS, CDR2 SASEGT, per germline. V trimming: 2 bases; J trimming: 5 bases; junction bases outside the gene matches: 7. The CDR3 length is 16 residues. CDR3 in amino acids: CASSESIAGVNNEQFF. The DNA of the CDR3 is TGTGCCAGCAGTGAATCCATAGCGGGAGTGAACAATGAGCAGTTCTTC.

The chain carries TRBV14 and TRBJ2-7; D is undetermined. Trimming took off 2 bases at V and 6 bases at J, with 11 bases between the two ends. The germline CDR1 and CDR2 sequences are SGHDN and FVKESK. This CDR3 spans 13 amino acids. DNA of the CDR3: TGTGCCAGCAGCCAAAAAACAGTCCGCGAGCAGTACTTC. This gives the protein CASSQKTVREQYF.

V usage is TRBV18 and J usage is TRBJ2-1, with TRBD1 matching over 9 bases. The V gene end was trimmed by 4 bases and the J gene end by 8 bases; junction bases not matched to a gene: 6. The CDR3 spans 14 residues. Germline CDR1 and CDR2: KGHSH and LQKENI. DNA of the CDR3: TGTGCCAGCTCACGGGGACAGGGCGGCGATGAGCAGTTCTTC. This gives the protein CASSRGQGGDEQFF.

This chain uses TRBV11-3 with TRBJ2-3, with 9 bases aligning to TRBD1. The CDR3 runs to 16 residues. J lost 1 base, V lost 4 bases, and 6 bases had no gene match. Per the germline V gene, CDR1 is SGHNT and CDR2 is YENEEA. The CDR3 sequence is CASSYRGLGGTDTQYF. CDR3 sequence (DNA): TGTGCCAGCAGCTACAGGGGGCTCGGTGGCACAGATACGCAGTATTTT.

The gene calls are TRBV5-1 and TRBJ1-3; TRBD1 agrees at 7 bases. This CDR3 contains 14 residues. Trimming at V came to 0 bases and at J to 3 bases, leaving 0 bases not matched to a gene. Germline CDR1 SGHRS, CDR2 YFSETQ. CDR3 loop: CASSLAGGGNTIYF. In DNA form, the CDR3 reads TGCGCCAGCAGCTTGGCAGGGGGTGGAAACACCATATATTTT. Using reference TRBV5-1 and TRBJ1-3 for the parts outside the CDR3, the full variable domain is KAGVTQTPRYLIKTRGQQVTLSCSPISGHRSVSWYQQTPGQGLQFLFEYFSETQRNKGNFPGRFSGRQFSNSRSEMNVSTLELGDSALYLCASSLAGGGNTIYFGEGSWLTVV.

The gene calls are TRBV7-9 and TRBJ2-1, with 10 bases that match TRBD1. After removal of 5 bases from V and 9 bases from J, the junction contained 10 bases not matched to a gene. Germline CDR1 SEHNR, CDR2 FQNEAQ (reference sequence). The length of the CDR3 is 15 residues. CDR3 nucleotides: TGTGCCAGCAGCCCTCGGACAGGGGGGGATGGTGAGCAGTTCTTC. The encoded protein is CASSPRTGGDGEQFF. Variable domain in full (rest from reference TRBV7-9 and TRBJ2-1): DTGVSQNPRHKITKRGQNVTFRCDPISEHNRLYWYRQTLGQGPEFLTYFQNEAQLEKSRLLSDRFSAERPKGSFSTLEIQRTEQGDSAMYLCASSPRTGGDGEQFFGPGTRLTVL.

In DNA, the CDR3 is TGCGCCAGCAATCCTGGGGGGGACTATGGCTACACCTTC. It encodes CASNPGGDYGYTF. This rearrangement joins TRBV10-2 to TRBJ1-2; tentative D call: TRBD1 (5 bases). The germline V gene has CDR1 WSHSY and CDR2 SAAADI. The CDR3 is 13 residues long. V was shortened by 7 bases and J by 3 bases, with 12 bases between the two germline ends.

V usage is TRBV5-1 and J usage is TRBJ2-1; 9 nucleotides match TRBD2. CDR1 SGHRS and CDR2 YFSETQ come from the germline V gene. The J segment lost 5 bases and the V segment lost 3 bases, leaving 12 bases of the junction unmatched. CDR3 size: 17 residues. The CDR3 here is CASSWPGRGRENNEQFF. CDR3 in DNA: TGCGCCAGCAGCTGGCCGGGGCGCGGGAGGGAAAACAATGAGCAGTTCTTC.

This clone showed up just a few times. J is TRBJ2-5 and V is TRBV30, with TRBD1 identical over 9 bases. The DNA end is more similar to TRBJ2-7, so the J call may be wrong. The CDR3 length is 12 residues. Germline V gives CDR1 GTSNPN, CDR2 SVGIG (reference sequence). In DNA, the CDR3 is TGTGCCCGGGGACAGGGTAAATACGAGCAGTACTTC. Translation: CARGQGKYEQYF.

The chain combines TRBV28 with TRBJ2-7, with D possibly TRBD1 on 5 matching bases. Looked up from germline, CDR1 is MDHEN and CDR2 is SYDVKM. The V gene lost 5 bases and the J gene lost 2 bases, with 10 bases spanning the gap. The CDR3 length is 13 residues. The CDR3 DNA reads TGTGCCAGCAGTGAGACAGTTCCCTACGAGCAGTACTTC. Protein product: CASSETVPYEQYF.

V gene TRBV6-5 combines with J gene TRBJ1-1; D unresolved. Germline V lookup: CDR1 MNHEY, CDR2 SVGAGI. The CDR3 runs 14 residues. Trimming pared 6 bases from V and 0 bases from J, leaving 11 bases between. The CDR3 protein is CASSISRLNTEAFF. The CDR3 region has the DNA TGTGCCAGCAGCATTTCTAGGTTGAACACTGAAGCTTTCTTT.

V is TRBV27 and J is TRBJ2-1; TRBD1 matches at 11 bases. The CDR3 is 17 amino acids. CDR1 is MNHEY, CDR2 SMNVEV, per germline (reference sequence). The trim removed 2 bases at V and 4 bases at J, leaving 7 bases unmatched. The CDR3 region is CASSLPGTGGKYNEQFF. CDR3 coding DNA: TGTGCCAGCAGTTTACCCGGGACAGGGGGGAAATACAATGAGCAGTTCTTC.

This clone is a singleton in its sample. This CDR3 is CASSPPFSGGPPDTQYF. In nucleotides, the CDR3 is TGTGCCAGCAGCCCACCTTTTTCGGGAGGGCCCCCAGATACGCAGTATTTT. This sequence joins TRBV7-2 and TRBJ2-3; 8 bases align to TRBD2. With 5 bases clipped from V and 4 bases from J, the junction kept 14 bases outside the gene matches. The CDR3 consists of 17 residues. Looked up from germline, CDR1 is SGHTA and CDR2 is FQGNSA.

This clone occurred once. The genes are TRBV21-1 and TRBJ2-5; the table gives TRBD2 as D, unverified against the DNA. TRBV21-1 constitutes a pseudogene. This CDR3 is built from 14 residues. CDR3 coding DNA: TGTGCCAGCAGCATAACGGGAGTACGAGAGACCCAGTACTTC. Its translation is CASSITGVRETQYF.

This clone has just one count. The chain recombines TRBV6-5 with TRBJ2-2, with D possibly TRBD2 on 7 matching bases. Germline assignment: CDR1 MNHEY and CDR2 SVGAGI. The CDR3 is 16 residues long. Trimming left V 0 bases short and J 4 bases short, with 12 bases between. CDR3 region: CASSYSNGGRTGELFF. Here the CDR3 DNA reads TGTGCCAGCAGTTACTCGAACGGGGGGCGCACCGGGGAGCTGTTTTTT.

This chain connects TRBV19 to TRBJ2-7; D is uncertain. The CDR3 spans 13 residues. The germline V gene encodes CDR1 LNHDA and CDR2 SQIVND (reference sequence). V was shortened by 5 bases and J by 0 bases, with 8 bases between the two germline ends. The CDR3 is CASSLGSSYEQYF. Written as DNA, the CDR3 is TGTGCCAGTAGTCTCGGTAGCTCCTACGAGCAGTACTTC.

The rearrangement joins TRBV18 to TRBJ2-7; D ambiguous. Germline CDR1 is KGHSH and CDR2 is LQKENI. Trimming stripped 3 bases from V and 0 bases from J, with 9 bases between. CDR3 size: 14 residues. DNA of the CDR3: TGTGCCAGCTCACCCAACACAAACTCCTACGAGCAGTACTTC. This sequence encodes CASSPNTNSYEQYF.

The rearrangement uses TRBV19 and TRBJ2-1; 7 nucleotides align to TRBD2. CDR1 is LNHDA and CDR2 is SQIVND in the germline V gene (reference sequence). There are 17 residues in the CDR3. V dropped 3 bases and J dropped 3; count of bases not matched to a gene: 11. The CDR3 region is CASSIYGLADRYNEQFF. The CDR3, as DNA: TGTGCCAGTAGTATCTATGGGCTAGCGGACCGCTACAATGAGCAGTTCTTC.

Concerning this clone itself: The junction does not match germline at one end; this may be a read error. This chain joins TRBV4-1 and TRBJ1-2; D gene uncertain. The CDR3 consists of 15 residues. The germline V gene has CDR1 MGHRA and CDR2 YSYEKL. This chain's CDR3 is CASSQVTHVNYGYPF. In DNA, the CDR3 is TGCGCCAGCAGCCAAGTAACACACGTTAACTATGGCTACCCCTTC.